This entry lists 9 T cell receptor beta chains sequenced from one sample in a study of blood T cells in healthy people across ages. The second PCR ran roughly 7 to 12 cycles with a sample-barcoded 5' primer and J-beta primers. TCRdb processed the 5' RACE reads anew with MiXCR; each CDR3 protein has one entry. The sample lists roughly 730,000 distinct CDR3 sequences, roughly 50% occurring once. Sequencing was performed on blood. These receptors came from a man aged 35 to 55 in good health.

The chain has TRBV5-1 and TRBJ2-5; 8 bases are a match to TRBD1. V trimming: 5 bases; J trimming: 5 bases; junction bases outside the gene matches: 14. The CDR3 runs 16 residues. Germline V gene data show CDR1 as SGHRS and CDR2 as YFSETQ. CDR3 coding DNA: TGCGCCAGCAGAGCAGGGGGCGCGCTTGGGTGGGAGACCCAGTACTTC. As protein: CASRAGGALGWETQYF.

This clonotype was seen only a few times. The chain joins TRBV29-1 to TRBJ2-7; the D gene is possibly TRBD1 (6 bases). The CDR3 sequence is 13 residues long. Trimming took off 4 bases at V and 6 bases at J, with 16 bases between the two ends. Germline CDR1 reads SQVTM; CDR2 reads ANQGSEA. The CDR3 nucleotides read TGCAGCGTTGGTCAACAGGGAGACACCGAGCAGTACTTC. This sequence encodes CSVGQQGDTEQYF.

CDR3 nucleotides: TGTGCCAGCAGGGGGGGCTGGGGCAAAAACATTCAGTACTTC. This encodes CASRGGWGKNIQYF. The rearrangement links TRBV25-1 to TRBJ2-7, with D perhaps matching TRBD1 or TRBD2 (6 bases each). The better agreement between TRBJ2-4 and the DNA end casts doubt on the J call. Looked up from germline, CDR1 is MGHDK and CDR2 is SYGVNS. The CDR3 sequence is 14 residues long.

The V call is TRBV27, the J call TRBJ2-5, with a possible D match to TRBD1 (5 bases). The better agreement between TRBJ2-7 and the DNA end casts doubt on the J call. The CDR3 totals 15 residues. Germline V gene data show CDR1 as MNHEY and CDR2 as SMNVEV (reference sequence). CDR3 residues: CASSLGRVQSYEQYF. The CDR3 bases are TGTGCCAGCAGCCTTGGCAGGGTTCAGTCCTACGAGCAGTACTTC.

As to this clonotype: The junction does not match germline at one end; this may be a read error. V is TRBV5-1 and J is TRBJ2-3; D tentatively fits TRBD1 or TRBD2 (5 bases each). CDR1 and CDR2 from the germline V gene are SGHRS and YFSETQ. This CDR3 contains 16 residues. The CDR3 region is CASSIGITGGTGTQYF. DNA for the CDR3: TGCGCCAGCAGCATCGGGATTACCGGTGGCACAGGTACGCAGTATTTT. Full variable domain (missing parts from reference TRBV5-1 and TRBJ2-3): KAGVTQTPRYLIKTRGQQVTLSCSPISGHRSVSWYQQTPGQGLQFLFEYFSETQRNKGNFPGRFSGRQFSNSRSEMNVSTLELGDSALYLCASSIGITGGTGTQYFGPGTRLTVL.

This sequence joins TRBV28 and TRBJ2-3; tentative D call: TRBD1 (5 bases). Trimming took off 8 bases at V and 3 bases at J, with 21 bases between the two ends. Germline V gene sequence: CDR1 MDHEN, CDR2 SYDVKM. The CDR3 consists of 16 residues. CDR3 protein: CASQLPRTTTTDTQYF. CDR3 DNA: TGTGCCAGCCAACTCCCCAGGACAACTACAACAGATACGCAGTATTTT.

The chain combines TRBV28 with TRBJ1-2; D remains unclear. The CDR3 runs 13 residues. Germline V gene lookup returns CDR1 MDHEN and CDR2 SYDVKM. V was pared by 6 bases and J by 8 bases, with 16 bases between. The CDR3 here is CASSQERAEGYTF. The CDR3 DNA reads TGTGCCAGCAGCCAAGAGAGAGCGGAGGGCTACACCTTC.

The sample holds a few counts of this clonotype. V is TRBV10-3 and J is TRBJ1-1; D not certain. This CDR3 has 14 amino acids. Germline CDR1 reads ENHRY; CDR2 reads SYGVKD. Trimming shortened V by 0 bases and J by 1 base, and 6 bases separated the two germline ends. The CDR3 spells CAISESSRNTEAFF. CDR3 nucleotides: TGTGCCATCAGTGAGTCGTCCCGGAACACTGAAGCTTTCTTT.

J is TRBJ2-3 and V is TRBV28, with D maybe TRBD2 (5 bases). Trimming took 3 bases from V and 3 from J, leaving 19 bases between them. This CDR3 comprises 17 residues. Germline CDR1 MDHEN, CDR2 SYDVKM. The CDR3 DNA follows: TGTGCCAGCAGTTTTGACCGGGAATTAGCAACAACAGATACGCAGTATTTT. This codes for CASSFDRELATTDTQYF.